A single sample gave rise to the 27 T cell receptor beta chains below, sequenced in a study of glioma-infiltrating T cells after dendritic cell vaccination. The time point denotes: after dendritic cell vaccination, including at tumor progression/relapse. Libraries were prepared by immunoSEQ multiplex PCR; TCRdb keeps only in-frame clonotypes and omits some of them. This table has some 90,000 clones, 81% appearing once. Here the sequenced sample was blood, taken after dendritic cell vaccination. The receptor set was obtained from a human donor with glioblastoma.

The chain carries TRBV11-3 and TRBJ2-1; 11 nucleotides match TRBD2. The CDR3 totals 16 residues. V shed 4 bases and J 7 bases; nucleotides not matched to a gene: 9. Germline lookup yields CDR1 SGHNT and CDR2 YENEEA. CDR3 DNA: TGTGCCAGCAGCTCCGGGACTAGCGGTTTCTTTAATGAGCAGTTCTTC. This encodes CASSSGTSGFFNEQFF.

This chain connects TRBV2 to TRBJ2-7; TRBD2 is a possible D gene (5 bases). The germline V gene has CDR1 SNHLY and CDR2 FYNNEI. The CDR3 length is 13 residues. Trimming took 3 bases from V and 3 from J, leaving 9 bases between them. CDR3 nucleotide sequence: TGTGCCAGCAGTGACAAGCGGTACTACGAGCAGTACGTC. This gives the protein CASSDKRYYEQYV.

A word on this clone: One junction end disagrees with the germline gene, perhaps due to a read error. J is TRBJ2-4 and V is TRBV6-1, with D perhaps matching TRBD1 (5 bases). This CDR3 has 17 residues. Germline CDR1 is MNHNS and CDR2 is SASEGT. CDR3 amino acids: CASSGRQNSLAKNIQYF. In nucleotides, the CDR3 is TGTGCCAGCAGTGGCAGACAGAATTCTTTAGCCAAAAACATACAGTACTTC.

The chain is built from TRBV19 and TRBJ1-5; the match to TRBD1 covers 8 bases. This CDR3 spans 16 amino acids. Germline loops: CDR1 LNHDA, CDR2 SQIVND (reference sequence). V shed 4 bases, J shed 7 bases, and the junction held 12 bases outside the gene matches. In DNA form, the CDR3 reads TGTGCCAGTAGTACTCCCGACGGACAGGGACACCAGCCCCAGCATTTT. This encodes CASSTPDGQGHQPQHF.

The chain joins TRBV5-1 to TRBJ2-2; TRBD1 aligns across 9 bases. Germline V gene data show CDR1 as SGHRS and CDR2 as YFSETQ. This CDR3 is built from 16 residues. J lost 4 bases, V lost 2 bases, and 6 bases had no gene match. Here the CDR3 DNA reads TGCGCCAGCAGCTTTCTACAGGGGGCGCCCACCGGGGAGCTGTTTTTT. This codes for CASSFLQGAPTGELFF.

This sequence joins TRBV5-5 and TRBJ2-2; D call uncertain. Germline V CDR1 and CDR2: SGHKS, YYEKEE (reference sequence). The CDR3 runs 15 residues. Between the trimmed V and J ends, which lost 3 bases and 1 base, there was a span of 10 bases. The CDR3 bases are TGTGCCAGCAGCTCTCGGGTCCTGAACACCGGGGAGCTGTTTTTT. Amino acid sequence: CASSSRVLNTGELFF.

The chain combines TRBV6-1 with TRBJ1-3; the match to TRBD1 covers 11 bases. J gave up 8 bases and V 5 bases, and 5 bases lay outside the gene matches. Germline V gene sequence: CDR1 MNHNS, CDR2 SASEGT. CDR3 length equals 14 residues. The CDR3 region has the DNA TGTGCCAGCAGTCCATCGGGACAGGGGGACACCATATATTTT. Protein sequence: CASSPSGQGDTIYF.

V and J are TRBV6-5 and TRBJ2-1, with 11 bases identical to TRBD2. The V gene's germline CDR1 is MNHEY and CDR2 SVGAGI. The CDR3 has 12 residues. The V segment lost 6 bases and the J segment 15 bases; nucleotides outside the gene matches: 7. The CDR3 sequence: CASRLLAGESFF. The CDR3 DNA reads TGTGCCAGCAGGTTACTAGCGGGAGAATCGTTCTTC.

The V gene is TRBV11-2, the J gene TRBJ2-1; 7 bases align to TRBD1. From germline, CDR1 is SGHAT and CDR2 FQNNGV. The ends lost 5 bases at V and 7 bases at J; junction bases unmatched: 8. This CDR3 has 14 amino acids. CDR3 DNA sequence: TGTGCCAGCAGCCCAGGGGGTACGCGGAATGAGCAGTTCTTC. Its translation is CASSPGGTRNEQFF.

The chain is built from TRBV19 and TRBJ1-1, with 7 positions matching TRBD1. The CDR3 sequence is 14 residues long. Germline V gene sequence: CDR1 LNHDA, CDR2 SQIVND (reference sequence). V dropped 6 bases and J dropped 1; count of bases not matched to a gene: 5. This CDR3 reads CASRRQGENTEAFF. In DNA, the CDR3 is TGTGCCAGTAGAAGACAGGGAGAGAACACTGAAGCTTTCTTT.

This clone came up a few times. This chain connects TRBV29-1 to TRBJ2-5; D unresolved. Germline V gives CDR1 SQVTM, CDR2 ANQGSEA. Trimming took 0 bases from V and 2 from J, leaving 7 bases between them. This CDR3 region has 13 residues. Here the CDR3 reads CSVEDSFQETQYF. In DNA, the CDR3 is TGCAGCGTTGAAGACTCCTTTCAAGAGACCCAGTACTTC.

This chain links TRBV7-2 with TRBJ1-5, with TRBD1 matching over 10 bases. The CDR3 sequence is 15 residues long. CDR1 is SGHTA, CDR2 FQGNSA, per germline. V was pared by 3 bases and J by 3 bases, with 2 bases of the junction left unmatched. The CDR3 reads CASSLGTGDNQPQHF. CDR3 DNA: TGTGCCAGCAGCTTGGGGACAGGGGACAATCAGCCCCAGCATTTT.

The V and J genes are TRBV6-4 and TRBJ1-1; D perhaps matches TRBD1 (6 bases). The V end was cut by 0 bases, the J end by 5 bases, with 10 bases between. Germline V gene data show CDR1 as MRHNA and CDR2 as SNTAGT. The CDR3 contains 14 residues. CDR3 coding DNA: TGTGCCAGCAGTGACTCCCACAGGGCGACTGAAGCTTTCTTT. Translated, it gives CASSDSHRATEAFF.

The V and J genes are TRBV5-1 and TRBJ2-7; 11 nucleotides agree with TRBD1. The CDR3 runs 15 residues. From germline, CDR1 is SGHRS and CDR2 YFSETQ. The J segment lost 4 bases and the V segment lost 4 bases, leaving 7 bases of the junction unmatched. Here the CDR3 reads CASSEGQGVEYEQYF. CDR3 sequence (DNA): TGCGCCAGCAGCGAGGGACAGGGGGTTGAGTACGAGCAGTACTTC.

This clone has a handful of counts. V is TRBV6-6 and J is TRBJ1-5; D possibly corresponds to TRBD1 (5 bases). Trimming shortened V by 5 bases and J by 11 bases, and 10 bases separated the two germline ends. Germline lookup yields CDR1 MNHNY and CDR2 SVGAGI (reference sequence). The CDR3 is 11 amino acids. The CDR3 nucleotides read TGTGCCAGCAGTAACCTGGACACCCAGCATTTT. It yields the protein CASSNLDTQHF.

In this sample, this clone turned up a few times. The V and J genes are TRBV2 and TRBJ1-1; D may be TRBD1 (6 bases). Germline V gene data show CDR1 as SNHLY and CDR2 as FYNNEI. The CDR3 length is 13 residues. V was trimmed by 6 bases and J by 0 bases, leaving 8 bases between them. The CDR3 DNA is TGTGCCAGCAGGGGGGACATGAACACTGAAGCTTTCTTT. This encodes CASRGDMNTEAFF.

This sequence joins TRBV11-2 and TRBJ2-3; no firm D call. The ends were cut back, 8 bases at V and 6 bases at J, with 30 bases in the middle. There are 18 residues in the CDR3. In germline, CDR1 is SGHAT, CDR2 FQNNGV. The CDR3 protein is CASRKFKARNLLKDTQYF. CDR3 nucleotide sequence: TGTGCCAGCCGGAAGTTCAAGGCTAGGAATTTGTTGAAGGATACGCAGTATTTT.

The chain is built from TRBV14 and TRBJ2-1; 14 nucleotides agree with TRBD2. Germline CDR1 reads SGHDN; CDR2 reads FVKESK. The V and J ends lost 2 bases and 7 bases, in that order; junction bases with no gene match: 10. This CDR3 is 18 amino acids long. The CDR3 region is CASSQRLLGLAGVNEQFF. CDR3 nucleotides: TGTGCCAGCAGCCAACGGCTATTGGGACTAGCGGGAGTGAATGAGCAGTTCTTC.

The chain carries TRBV27 and TRBJ2-7; 11 bases agree with TRBD1. Germline V gene sequence: CDR1 MNHEY, CDR2 SMNVEV (reference sequence). V lost 5 bases, J lost 0 bases, and 15 bases stayed unmatched. This CDR3 has 19 residues. The chain's CDR3 is CASSEAGQGEDLGSYEQYV. CDR3 bases: TGTGCCAGCAGTGAAGCGGGACAGGGGGAGGATTTGGGCTCCTACGAGCAGTACGTC.

J is TRBJ2-7 and V is TRBV19; D gene uncertain. In germline, CDR1 is LNHDA, CDR2 SQIVND (reference sequence). Trimming took 0 bases from V and 7 from J, leaving 10 bases between them. CDR3 size: 13 residues. The DNA for the CDR3 is TGTGCCAGTAGTATAGACTCGGGTGGGGAGCAGTACGTC. As protein: CASSIDSGGEQYV.

The gene calls are TRBV5-6 and TRBJ1-2, with D maybe TRBD1 (6 bases). Germline CDR1 reads SGHDT; CDR2 reads YYEEEE. V shed 3 bases and J shed 8 bases, with 17 bases lying between them. This CDR3 contains 14 residues. Written as DNA, the CDR3 is TGTGCCAGCAGCTCCGCGACAGGATGGGCCGGCTACACCTTC. This translates into CASSSATGWAGYTF.

This sequence joins TRBV19 and TRBJ1-2; D uncertain. The CDR3 extends over 16 amino acids. The V end was cut by 6 bases, the J end by 0 bases, with 17 bases between. The germline V gene has CDR1 LNHDA and CDR2 SQIVND (reference sequence). The CDR3 is CASRAHESTANYGYTF. CDR3 nucleotide sequence: TGTGCCAGTAGAGCCCACGAATCCACTGCTAACTATGGCTACACCTTC.

V is TRBV6-5 and J is TRBJ1-4; D possibly corresponds to TRBD1 (5 bases). Germline V gene sequence: CDR1 MNHEY, CDR2 SVGAGI. The CDR3 is made up of 14 amino acids. Between the trimmed V and J ends, which lost 6 bases and 7 bases, there was a span of 15 bases. Here the CDR3 reads CASSPSLGREKLFF. Here the CDR3 DNA reads TGTGCCAGCAGCCCCAGTTTGGGGCGTGAAAAACTGTTTTTT.

The rearrangement uses TRBV11-2 and TRBJ2-5; D unresolved. Trimming left V 2 bases short and J 5 bases short, with 15 bases between. The CDR3 spans 15 residues. The germline V gene has CDR1 SGHAT and CDR2 FQNNGV. CDR3 bases: TGTGCCAGCAGCTTAATGATTACAGCCCGGGAGACCCAGTACTTC. Its translation: CASSLMITARETQYF.

The V call is TRBV6-5, the J call TRBJ2-1, with a weak D call TRBD2 (6 bases). The V gene lost 2 bases and the J gene lost 3 bases, with 8 bases spanning the gap. CDR1 and CDR2 from the germline V gene are MNHEY and SVGAGI. The CDR3 covers 14 residues. The CDR3 reads CASSYRLDYNEQFF. For the CDR3, the DNA is TGTGCCAGCAGTTACCGACTAGACTACAATGAGCAGTTCTTC.

The J gene is TRBJ2-7, the V gene TRBV5-1; TRBD2 agrees at 10 bases. V gave up 2 bases and J gave up 1 base; unmatched junction bases: 3. The CDR3 runs 15 residues. Germline CDR1 is SGHRS and CDR2 is YFSETQ. The DNA of the CDR3 is TGCGCCAGCAGCTTAACTAGCGGGGTTTCCTACGAGCAGTACTTC. It encodes CASSLTSGVSYEQYF.

The rearrangement links TRBV30 to TRBJ2-5, with 8 bases lining up with TRBD2. This CDR3 comprises 15 residues. Germline V gene data show CDR1 as GTSNPN and CDR2 as SVGIG (reference sequence). V lost 3 bases, J lost 2 bases, and 8 bases stayed unmatched. For the CDR3, the DNA is TGTGCCTGGAGACCTAAGTTAGCGGGGCAAGAGACCCAGTACTTC. It yields the protein CAWRPKLAGQETQYF.